These 15 T cell receptor beta chains were sequenced from one sample in a study of T cell responses to AZD1222 COVID-19 vaccine. Assay used: immunoSEQ multiplex PCR; TCRdb lists only in-frame clones, some missing. The sample lists tens of thousands of clones; roughly 89% were seen once. The sample here was peripheral blood, taken on day 0 of AZD1222 vaccination. All receptors derive from an adult in good health.

The genes are TRBV6-1 and TRBJ2-3; D perhaps matches TRBD1 (7 bases). V was shortened by 4 bases and J by 0 bases, with 17 bases between the two germline ends. Germline assignment: CDR1 MNHNS and CDR2 SASEGT. The CDR3 spans 17 residues. The CDR3 region is CASSVRDSGTSTDTQYF. DNA for the CDR3: TGTGCCAGCAGTGTTCGGGACAGTGGGACTAGCACAGATACGCAGTATTTT.

This chain connects TRBV3-1 (or the pseudogene TRBV3-2) to TRBJ2-7, with D uncertain. CDR3 length equals 11 residues. Per the germline V gene, CDR1 is LGHDT and CDR2 is YNNKEL (reference sequence). Trimming stripped 0 bases from V and 6 bases from J, with 3 bases between. The CDR3 DNA reads as TGTGCCAGCAGCCAAGATCGCGAGCAGTACTTC. Translating gives CASSQDREQYF.

CDR3 region: CASSMTGDFTDTQYF. The CDR3 bases are TGCGCCAGCAGTATGACAGGGGACTTCACAGATACGCAGTATTTT. This chain connects TRBV5-1 to TRBJ2-3, with 8 positions matching TRBD1. V was pared by 5 bases and J by 2 bases, with 7 bases of the junction left unmatched. Germline CDR1 SGHRS, CDR2 YFSETQ. The CDR3 runs 15 residues.

The chain recombines TRBV15 with TRBJ2-5; D unclear. Trimming left V 0 bases short and J 9 bases short, with 5 bases between. The CDR3 runs 11 residues. Per germline, CDR1 LNHNV and CDR2 YYDKDF (reference sequence). The CDR3 bases are TGTGCCACCAGCAGAGATCAGGCCCAGTACTTC. Its protein product is CATSRDQAQYF.

This chain links TRBV7-2 with TRBJ2-1, with unresolved D. The CDR3 totals 16 residues. Germline V lookup: CDR1 SGHTA, CDR2 FQGNSA. Trimming took off 1 base at V and 7 bases at J, with 17 bases between the two ends. The CDR3 sequence: CASSLVMWNSSNEQFF. DNA for the CDR3: TGTGCCAGCAGCTTAGTCATGTGGAACAGTTCGAATGAGCAGTTCTTC.

This clone has just a few counts. The rearrangement joins TRBV6-5 to TRBJ2-7; the D gene could be TRBD1 or TRBD2 (5 bases each). V lost 2 bases and J 6 bases, leaving 14 bases between the germline ends. This CDR3 spans 14 amino acids. Germline V lookup: CDR1 MNHEY, CDR2 SVGAGI. This CDR3 reads CASSYGTADFEQYF. In DNA, the CDR3 is TGTGCCAGCAGTTACGGGACGGCGGATTTCGAGCAGTACTTC.

J is TRBJ1-2 and V is TRBV7-9, with a tentative D call TRBD1 (6 bases). The CDR3 has 14 amino acids. Trimming shortened V by 1 base and J by 7 bases, and 13 bases separated the two germline ends. The germline gives CDR1 SEHNR, CDR2 FQNEAQ (reference sequence). The CDR3 protein is CASSLDRGRGGYTF. CDR3 sequence (DNA): TGTGCCAGCAGCTTAGATCGGGGGCGCGGTGGCTACACCTTC.

The V call is TRBV5-6, the J call TRBJ1-5; D is possibly TRBD1 (5 bases). The CDR3 has 17 amino acids. V gave up 3 bases and J gave up 1 base, with 17 bases separating them. Germline-derived CDR1 and CDR2 are SGHDT and YYEEEE. The CDR3 nucleotides read TGTGCCAGCAGCTCCGCCGGGGCCCGGGTGAGCAATCAGCCCCAGCATTTT. This sequence encodes CASSSAGARVSNQPQHF. The variable domain in full, completed from reference TRBV5-6 and TRBJ1-5, reads DAGVTQSPTHLIKTRGQQVTLRCSPKSGHDTVSWYQQALGQGPQFIFQYYEEEERQRGNFPDRFSGHQFPNYSSELNVNALLLGDSALYLCASSSAGARVSNQPQHFGDGTRLSIL.

The chain carries TRBV6-5 and TRBJ1-3; D call uncertain. This CDR3 is built from 16 residues. Trimming cost V 4 bases and J 0 bases, with 13 bases left between them. CDR1 and CDR2 from the germline V gene are MNHEY and SVGAGI. For the CDR3, the DNA is TGTGCCAGCAGTTCCTCGGACGGAAACTCTGGAAACACCATATATTTT. It codes for CASSSSDGNSGNTIYF.

The rearrangement uses TRBV6-5 and TRBJ1-2; D gene unclear. The V end was cut by 0 bases, the J end by 4 bases, with 12 bases between. CDR1 and CDR2 (germline): MNHEY, SVGAGI. This CDR3 spans 15 amino acids. CDR3 protein: CASSYSTGRTYGYTF. Written as DNA, the CDR3 is TGTGCCAGCAGTTACTCGACGGGCAGAACCTATGGCTACACCTTC.

The CDR3 nucleotides read TGTGCCAGCAGCTTCCAGGGGTGGGATGGCTACACCTTC. Translation gives CASSFQGWDGYTF. The chain links TRBV7-2 to TRBJ1-2, with a possible D match to TRBD1 (6 bases). The CDR3 is made up of 13 amino acids. V lost 3 bases and J lost 6, with 11 bases in between. CDR1 is SGHTA, CDR2 FQGNSA, per germline.

This chain joins TRBV6-5 and TRBJ1-1; 9 bases align to TRBD1. This CDR3 is built from 13 residues. The V gene end was trimmed by 5 bases and the J gene end by 5 bases; junction bases not matched to a gene: 3. CDR1 is MNHEY, CDR2 SVGAGI, per germline. The CDR3 region is CASSRQGGTEAFF. The CDR3 DNA reads TGTGCCAGCAGTCGACAGGGGGGGACTGAAGCTTTCTTT.

The CDR3 sequence: CASSQQGAVEQYF. The CDR3 DNA follows: TGTGCCAGCAGCCAGCAGGGGGCGGTCGAGCAGTACTTC. This chain connects TRBV3-1 (or the pseudogene TRBV3-2) to TRBJ2-7, with 8 bases matching TRBD1. CDR3 size: 13 residues. After removal of 3 bases from V and 6 bases from J, the junction contained 4 bases not matched to a gene. Germline CDR1 reads LGHDT; CDR2 reads YNNKEL (reference sequence).

The V gene is TRBV30, the J gene TRBJ1-2; D is ambiguous. CDR3 length: 11 residues. Germline CDR1 GTSNPN, CDR2 SVGIG (reference sequence). Trimming took off 1 base at V and 5 bases at J, with 5 bases between the two ends. This CDR3 is CAWSAVYGYTF. CDR3 sequence (DNA): TGTGCCTGGAGTGCGGTTTATGGCTACACCTTC.

For this clone: A read error may account for a junction end that differs from germline. The chain has TRBV6-4 and TRBJ2-7; no firm D call. The germline V gene has CDR1 MRHNA and CDR2 SNTAGT. This CDR3 has 10 amino acids. The CDR3, as DNA: TGTGCCAGCAGCAGTTTGGGTTGTCTCTTC. It is translated as CASSSLGCLF.